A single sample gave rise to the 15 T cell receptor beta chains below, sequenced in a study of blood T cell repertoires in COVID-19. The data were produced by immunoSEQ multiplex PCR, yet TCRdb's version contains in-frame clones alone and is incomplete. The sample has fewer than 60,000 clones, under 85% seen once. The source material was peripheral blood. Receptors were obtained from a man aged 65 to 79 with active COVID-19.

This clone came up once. This CDR3 reads CASRVGQGVHEQYF. The CDR3 nucleotides read TGTGCCAGCAGGGTGGGACAGGGGGTCCACGAGCAGTACTTC. This rearrangement joins TRBV6-5 to TRBJ2-7, with 11 bases matching TRBD1. CDR3 length: 14 amino acids. With V trimmed by 6 bases and J by 5 bases, 6 bases remained unmatched. CDR1 and CDR2 from the germline V gene are MNHEY and SVGAGI.

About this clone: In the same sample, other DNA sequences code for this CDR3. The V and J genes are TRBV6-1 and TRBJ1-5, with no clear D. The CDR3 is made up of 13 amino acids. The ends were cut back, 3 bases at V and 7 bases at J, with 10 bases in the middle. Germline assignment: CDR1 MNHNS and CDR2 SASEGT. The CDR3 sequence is CASSEREGQPQHF. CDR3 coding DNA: TGTGCCAGCAGTGAGAGGGAGGGCCAGCCCCAGCATTTT.

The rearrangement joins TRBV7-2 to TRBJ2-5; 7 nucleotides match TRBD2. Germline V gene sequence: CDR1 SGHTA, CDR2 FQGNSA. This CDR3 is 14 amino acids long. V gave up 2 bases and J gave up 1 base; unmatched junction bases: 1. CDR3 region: CASSLSSGQETQYF. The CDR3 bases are TGTGCCAGCAGCTTATCTAGCGGCCAAGAGACCCAGTACTTC.

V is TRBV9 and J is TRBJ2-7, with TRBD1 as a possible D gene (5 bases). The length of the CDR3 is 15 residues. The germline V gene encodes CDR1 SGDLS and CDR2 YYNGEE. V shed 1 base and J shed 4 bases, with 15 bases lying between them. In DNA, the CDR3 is TGTGCCAGCAGCGTATCACCTGGGGCACGATACGAGCAGTACTTC. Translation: CASSVSPGARYEQYF.

The CDR3 region is CASIGQPNTGELFF. DNA of the CDR3: TGTGCCAGTATCGGACAGCCGAACACCGGGGAGCTGTTTTTT. This chain uses TRBV6-6 with TRBJ2-2, with a tentative D call TRBD1 (6 bases). This CDR3 contains 14 residues. V dropped 9 bases and J dropped 0 bases, with 11 bases sitting between them. Germline CDR1 MNHNY, CDR2 SVGAGI (reference sequence).

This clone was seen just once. DNA of the CDR3: TGTGCCAGCAGGGCAGACGGGGACTATGGCTACACCTTC. It is translated as CASRADGDYGYTF. This chain links TRBV12-3 or TRBV12-4 with TRBJ1-2; unclear D gene. The CDR3 runs to 13 residues. Trimming removed 6 bases from V and 3 bases from J, with 11 bases in between.

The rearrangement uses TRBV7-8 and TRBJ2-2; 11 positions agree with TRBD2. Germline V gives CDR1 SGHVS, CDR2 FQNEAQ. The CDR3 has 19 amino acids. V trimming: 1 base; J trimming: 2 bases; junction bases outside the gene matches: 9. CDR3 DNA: TGTGCCAGCAGCTTAGTGGCTAGCGGGGGGTCCTACAACACCGGGGAGCTGTTTTTT. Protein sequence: CASSLVASGGSYNTGELFF.

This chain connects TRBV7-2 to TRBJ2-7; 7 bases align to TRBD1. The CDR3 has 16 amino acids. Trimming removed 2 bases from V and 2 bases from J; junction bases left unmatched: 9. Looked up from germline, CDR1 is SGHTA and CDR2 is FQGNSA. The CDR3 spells CASSLPSRGGPYEQYF. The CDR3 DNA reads TGTGCCAGCAGCTTACCTTCTCGAGGGGGCCCCTACGAGCAGTACTTC.

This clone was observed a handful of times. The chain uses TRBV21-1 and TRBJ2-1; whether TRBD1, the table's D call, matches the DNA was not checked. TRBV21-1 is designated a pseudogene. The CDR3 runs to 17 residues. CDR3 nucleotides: TGTGCCAGCAGCAAACCTAAACAGGGTTTGACTGTCTATGAGCAGTTCTTC. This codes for CASSKPKQGLTVYEQFF.

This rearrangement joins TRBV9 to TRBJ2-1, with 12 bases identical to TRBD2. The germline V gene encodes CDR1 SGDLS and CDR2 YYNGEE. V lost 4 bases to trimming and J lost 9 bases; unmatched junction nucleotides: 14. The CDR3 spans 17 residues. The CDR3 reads CASSPRTGLAGFGEQFF. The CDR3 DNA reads TGTGCCAGCAGCCCCCGGACGGGACTAGCGGGTTTCGGTGAGCAGTTCTTC. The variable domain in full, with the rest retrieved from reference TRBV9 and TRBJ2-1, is DSGVTQTPKHLITATGQRVTLRCSPRSGDLSVYWYQQSLDQGLQFLIQYYNGEERAKGNILERFSAQQFPDLHSELNLSSLELGDSALYFCASSPRTGLAGFGEQFFGPGTRLTVL.

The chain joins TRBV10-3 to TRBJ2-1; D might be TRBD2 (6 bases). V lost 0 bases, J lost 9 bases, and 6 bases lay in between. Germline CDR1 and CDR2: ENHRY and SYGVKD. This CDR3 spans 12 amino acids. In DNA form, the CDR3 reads TGTGCCATCAGTGAGTCGGGGGGTGAGCAGTTCTTC. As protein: CAISESGGEQFF.

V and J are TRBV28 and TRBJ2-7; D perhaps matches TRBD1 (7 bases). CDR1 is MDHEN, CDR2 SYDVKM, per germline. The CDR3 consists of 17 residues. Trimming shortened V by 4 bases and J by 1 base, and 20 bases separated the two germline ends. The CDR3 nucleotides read TGTGCCAGCAGTTATTGGGTCAGGGGGACTCGTTCCTACGAGCAGTACTTC. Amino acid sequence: CASSYWVRGTRSYEQYF.

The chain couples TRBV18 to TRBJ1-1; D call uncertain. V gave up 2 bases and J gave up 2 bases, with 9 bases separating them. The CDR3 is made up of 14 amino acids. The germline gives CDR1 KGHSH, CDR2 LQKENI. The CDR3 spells CASSPIEGNTEAFF. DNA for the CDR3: TGTGCCAGCTCACCAATTGAGGGTAACACTGAAGCTTTCTTT.

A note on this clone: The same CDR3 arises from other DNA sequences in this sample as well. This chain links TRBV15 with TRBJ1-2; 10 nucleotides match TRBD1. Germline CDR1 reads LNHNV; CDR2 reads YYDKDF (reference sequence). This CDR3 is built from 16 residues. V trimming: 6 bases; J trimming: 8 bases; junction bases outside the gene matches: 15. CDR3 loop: CATSQALGTGESGYTF. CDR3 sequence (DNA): TGTGCCACCAGTCAGGCCCTCGGGACAGGGGAAAGCGGCTACACCTTC.

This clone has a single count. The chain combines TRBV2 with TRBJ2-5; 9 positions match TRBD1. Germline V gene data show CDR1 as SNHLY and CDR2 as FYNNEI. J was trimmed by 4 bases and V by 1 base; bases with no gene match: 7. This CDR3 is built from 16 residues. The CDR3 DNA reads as TGTGCCAGCAGTGAAGAAGTCGCGGGACAGGGAGAGACCCAGTACTTC. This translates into CASSEEVAGQGETQYF. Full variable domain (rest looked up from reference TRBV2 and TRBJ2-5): EPEVTQTPSHQVTQMGQEVILRCVPISNHLYFYWYRQILGQKVEFLVSFYNNEISEKSEIFDDQFSVERPDGSNFTLKIRSTKLEDSAMYFCASSEEVAGQGETQYFGPGTRLLVL.